The 17 T cell receptor beta chains reported below all come from one sample, sequenced in a study of shared clonotypes between healthy human individuals. Measured with immunoSEQ multiplex PCR; TCRdb has only the in-frame clones, and not every one. This table has 2 million to 2.5 million clones, 80% to 95% appearing once. Source material: naive CD4+ T cells from PBMCs. Stated subset: CD45RA+ positively selected. The receptors were gathered from a young man in good health. Some clones in this sample may be carry-over from other donors' samples.

Points on this clone: The same CDR3 also results from other DNA sequences found in this sample. The J gene is TRBJ2-3, the V gene TRBV4-3; no clear D gene. CDR3 size: 14 residues. The ends were cut back, 1 base at V and 1 base at J, with 6 bases in the middle. CDR1 is LGHNA, CDR2 YSLEER, per germline. The CDR3 DNA is TGCGCCAGCAGCCAAGGCGTGGGCACAGATACGCAGTATTTT. This sequence encodes CASSQGVGTDTQYF.

J is TRBJ2-1 and V is TRBV5-1; 7 nucleotides agree with TRBD1. Germline CDR1 and CDR2: SGHRS and YFSETQ. V dropped 6 bases and J dropped 7; count of bases not matched to a gene: 13. The CDR3 runs to 15 residues. Here the CDR3 reads CASTLRQGQGNEQFF. The CDR3 nucleotides read TGCGCCAGCACCCTGAGACAGGGCCAAGGGAATGAGCAGTTCTTC.

The chain joins TRBV5-1 to TRBJ2-1, with D unclear. Germline assignment: CDR1 SGHRS and CDR2 YFSETQ. The CDR3 runs 16 residues. Trimming cost V 0 bases and J 2 bases, with 12 bases left between them. This CDR3 is CASSLGMAIPYNEQFF. In nucleotides, the CDR3 is TGCGCCAGCAGCTTGGGTATGGCGATACCCTACAATGAGCAGTTCTTC.

The V call is TRBV28, the J call TRBJ1-5; D unclear. The CDR3 spans 16 residues. CDR1 MDHEN and CDR2 SYDVKM come from the germline V gene. The V end lost 2 bases, the J end lost 1 base, and 12 bases lay between the germline ends. The CDR3 DNA reads as TGTGCCAGCAGTTTAAGATCATTCAAGAGCAATCAGCCCCAGCATTTT. Residues: CASSLRSFKSNQPQHF.

The chain uses TRBV6-6 and TRBJ1-3; 8 bases line up with TRBD1. The CDR3 spans 16 residues. CDR1 MNHNY and CDR2 SVGAGI come from the germline V gene (reference sequence). The junction had 7 bases not matched to a gene; V was cut back by 6 bases and J by 0 bases. Here the CDR3 DNA reads TGTGCCAGCAGAGACCTGGGACAGGTCTCTGGAAACACCATATATTTT. As protein: CASRDLGQVSGNTIYF.

The rearrangement joins TRBV9 to TRBJ2-5; the D gene is possibly TRBD1 (6 bases). Trimming removed 0 bases at V and 7 bases at J, with 13 bases between. CDR3 size: 14 residues. CDR1 SGDLS and CDR2 YYNGEE come from the germline V gene. DNA of the CDR3: TGTGCCAGCAGCGTAGACAGGGTGAGCGGGACCCAGTACTTC. It translates to CASSVDRVSGTQYF.

Only one count was recorded for this clone. The rearrangement links TRBV29-1 to TRBJ2-3; D call uncertain. Germline V gene lookup returns CDR1 SQVTM and CDR2 ANQGSEA. Deletions cut 3 bases from V and 4 bases from J, with 14 bases between. This CDR3 has 14 residues. The CDR3 DNA sequence: TGCAGCGTTGACCCGTCGCGGAGCCCAGATACGCAGTATTTT. As protein: CSVDPSRSPDTQYF.

The V call is TRBV6-6, the J call TRBJ1-1; D gene uncertain. The CDR3 length is 14 residues. Looked up from germline, CDR1 is MNHNY and CDR2 is SVGAGI (reference sequence). The ends were cut back, 5 bases at V and 7 bases at J, with 17 bases in the middle. The CDR3 DNA follows: TGTGCCAGCAGTCGTTCTGGCGGTGGGGTTGAAGCTTTCTTT. Protein product: CASSRSGGGVEAFF.

The chain has TRBV18 and TRBJ2-7; 10 bases map to TRBD2. Germline values: CDR1 KGHSH, CDR2 LQKENI. This CDR3 is built from 16 residues. J gave up 4 bases and V 0 bases, and 6 bases lay outside the gene matches. This CDR3 reads CASSPPSSGSSYEQYF. DNA of the CDR3: TGTGCCAGCTCACCACCCTCTAGCGGGAGTAGTTACGAGCAGTACTTC.

This clone was seen just once. The genes are TRBV5-1 and TRBJ2-5, with 10 positions matching TRBD2. Germline V lookup: CDR1 SGHRS, CDR2 YFSETQ. V shed 2 bases and J 2 bases; nucleotides not matched to a gene: 9. CDR3 length: 17 amino acids. The CDR3 region has the DNA TGCGCCAGCAGCTTTGGTATAGCGGGAGGTTTTCAAGAGACCCAGTACTTC. Translating gives CASSFGIAGGFQETQYF.

V and J are TRBV5-1 and TRBJ2-3; D uncertain. The CDR3 totals 16 residues. Trimming shortened V by 2 bases and J by 10 bases, and 23 bases separated the two germline ends. CDR1 is SGHRS, CDR2 YFSETQ, per germline. CDR3 coding DNA: TGCGCCAGCAGCTTTCGTGGGCAGGAAGTTTTCAACGCGCAGTATTTT. Protein product: CASSFRGQEVFNAQYF. The full variable domain, its missing parts supplied by reference TRBV5-1 and TRBJ2-3, is KAGVTQTPRYLIKTRGQQVTLSCSPISGHRSVSWYQQTPGQGLQFLFEYFSETQRNKGNFPGRFSGRQFSNSRSEMNVSTLELGDSALYLCASSFRGQEVFNAQYFGPGTRLTVL.

The chain carries TRBV6-4 and TRBJ2-7; a possible D gene is TRBD2 (5 bases). Germline V gene data show CDR1 as MRHNA and CDR2 as SNTAGT. The CDR3 runs 17 residues. Trimming took 1 base from V and 7 from J, leaving 23 bases between them. The CDR3 bases are TGTGCCAGCAGTGACTTCCGACGGACTCTTAGGGTAGGGGAGCAGTACTTC. This encodes CASSDFRRTLRVGEQYF.

The rearrangement uses TRBV7-3 and TRBJ2-1; TRBD2 matches at 8 bases. Germline V gives CDR1 SGHTA, CDR2 FQGTGA. The CDR3 has 16 residues. V was clipped by 5 bases and J by 0 bases; unmatched bases: 6. CDR3 sequence reads: CASSVSGGSSYNEQFF. Written as DNA, the CDR3 is TGTGCCAGCAGCGTAAGCGGGGGTAGCTCCTACAATGAGCAGTTCTTC.

The V call is TRBV7-2, the J call TRBJ1-2, with D possibly being TRBD1 (6 bases). Per germline, CDR1 SGHTA and CDR2 FQGNSA. The CDR3 is 13 residues long. V lost 6 bases to trimming and J lost 1 base, with 9 bases between them. The CDR3 nucleotides read TGTGCCAGCAGGTCACAGGGTAACTATGGCTACACCTTC. Its translation is CASRSQGNYGYTF.

V usage is TRBV18 and J usage is TRBJ1-1, with D perhaps TRBD1 (5 bases). The V end lost 3 bases, the J end lost 1 base, and 9 bases lay between the germline ends. CDR1 is KGHSH and CDR2 is LQKENI in the germline V gene. This CDR3 contains 14 residues. The CDR3 region has the DNA TGTGCCAGCTCACCGGGACTGCAGAACACTGAAGCTTTCTTT. Its translation: CASSPGLQNTEAFF.

The CDR3 bases are TGTGCCAGCAGCAAAGGCCACACTGAAGCTTTCTTT. Its protein product is CASSKGHTEAFF. This sequence joins TRBV6-5 and TRBJ1-1; D unresolved. Trimming removed 6 bases at V and 3 bases at J, with 8 bases between. CDR1 is MNHEY, CDR2 SVGAGI, per germline. This CDR3 contains 12 residues.

This chain links TRBV18 with TRBJ1-1; D is unresolved. The CDR3 is 15 amino acids. V dropped 3 bases and J dropped 0 bases, with 11 bases sitting between them. Germline values: CDR1 KGHSH, CDR2 LQKENI. The CDR3 bases are TGTGCCAGCTCACCCAATACTCCGGTGAACACTGAAGCTTTCTTT. It yields the protein CASSPNTPVNTEAFF.